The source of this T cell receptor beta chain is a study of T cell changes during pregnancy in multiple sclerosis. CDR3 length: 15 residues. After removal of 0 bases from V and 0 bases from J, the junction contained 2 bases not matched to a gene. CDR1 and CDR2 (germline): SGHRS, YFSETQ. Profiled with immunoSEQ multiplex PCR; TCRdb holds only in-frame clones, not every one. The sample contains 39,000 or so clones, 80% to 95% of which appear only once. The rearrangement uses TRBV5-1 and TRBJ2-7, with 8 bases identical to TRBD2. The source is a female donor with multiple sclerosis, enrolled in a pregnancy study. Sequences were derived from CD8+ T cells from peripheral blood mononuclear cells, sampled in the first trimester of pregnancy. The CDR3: CASSLAAGGSYEQYF. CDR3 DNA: TGCGCCAGCAGCTTGGCCGCGGGGGGCTCCTACGAGCAGTACTTC.